This entry lists 18 T cell receptor beta chains sequenced from one sample in a study of cytomegalovirus exposure and HLA in healthy donors. The primer mix had 60 Vbeta and 13 Jbeta primers. The protocol was immunoSEQ multiplex PCR, while the TCRdb copy is restricted to in-frame clones and leaves out a portion. The sample lists 150,000 to 200,000 clones, about 80% occurring once. Material for sequencing was PBMCs. The source is a man aged 25-45 years in good health and CMV-seropositive.

V gene TRBV6-1 combines with J gene TRBJ2-5, with 11 nucleotides matching TRBD2. Germline loops: CDR1 MNHNS, CDR2 SASEGT. The ends lost 6 bases at V and 4 bases at J; junction bases unmatched: 4. The CDR3 contains 14 residues. DNA for the CDR3: TGTGCCAGCAGACTAGCGGGAGTCGTAGAGACCCAGTACTTC. Amino acid sequence: CASRLAGVVETQYF.

The genes are TRBV13 and TRBJ2-7; tentative D call: TRBD2 (5 bases). The CDR3 runs 14 residues. Trimming shortened V by 0 bases and J by 5 bases, and 11 bases separated the two germline ends. In germline, CDR1 is PRHDT, CDR2 FYEKMQ (reference sequence). CDR3 sequence (DNA): TGTGCCAGCAGCTTAGGCCCGGCGGGCGACGAGCAGTACTTC. It encodes CASSLGPAGDEQYF. Together with reference TRBV13 and TRBJ2-7, the CDR3 gives the full variable domain: AAGVIQSPRHLIKEKRETATLKCYPIPRHDTVYWYQQGPGQDPQFLISFYEKMQSDKGSIPDRFSAQQFSDYHSELNMSSLELGDSALYFCASSLGPAGDEQYFGPGTRLTVT.

CDR3 sequence: CASSQEFVLYSNQPQHF. DNA of the CDR3: TGCGCCAGCAGCCAAGAATTTGTCCTTTATAGCAATCAGCCCCAGCATTTT. The chain has TRBV4-1 and TRBJ1-5; D unresolved. The CDR3 loop spans 17 amino acids. CDR1 is MGHRA and CDR2 is YSYEKL in the germline V gene. Trimming pared 0 bases from V and 0 bases from J, leaving 12 bases between.

V is TRBV11-3 and J is TRBJ2-6; no definite D call. V was clipped by 0 bases and J by 0 bases, with 6 bases between them. Germline CDR1 reads SGHNT; CDR2 reads YENEEA. The CDR3 contains 16 residues. The CDR3 is CASSLDPVSGANVLTF. For the CDR3, the DNA is TGTGCCAGCAGCTTAGATCCGGTCTCTGGGGCCAACGTCCTGACTTTC.

The chain carries TRBV7-9 and TRBJ2-3, with TRBD2 identical over 11 bases. The CDR3 contains 16 residues. Germline V CDR1 and CDR2: SEHNR, FQNEAQ (reference sequence). Trimming at V came to 5 bases and at J to 5 bases, leaving 9 bases not matched to a gene. The CDR3 region is CASSLQVAGGLDTQYF. The CDR3 DNA follows: TGTGCCAGCAGCCTACAAGTAGCGGGAGGGCTAGATACGCAGTATTTT.

In regard to this clone: The junction differs from germline at one of its ends, possibly a read error. The rearrangement links TRBV7-9 to TRBJ2-6; D is possibly TRBD1 (5 bases). There are 18 residues in the CDR3. Germline CDR1 is SEHNR and CDR2 is FQNEAQ (reference sequence). The CDR3, as DNA: TGTTCCAGCAGCTTAGAAGCCGACAGATCCTTTGGGGCCAACGTCCTGACTTTC. Its translation: CSSSLEADRSFGANVLTF.

This clone was detected only a few times. The chain carries TRBV30 and TRBJ2-3; 7 bases are a match to TRBD2. The CDR3 runs to 17 residues. The ends lost 0 bases at V and 6 bases at J; junction bases unmatched: 15. The germline CDR1 and CDR2 sequences are GTSNPN and SVGIG (reference sequence). The CDR3 bases are TGTGCCTGGAGTGTACGGGTCACCAGCTTCGGGGGGGATACGCAGTATTTT. Translation: CAWSVRVTSFGGDTQYF. Complete variable domain (other parts from reference TRBV30 and TRBJ2-3): SQTIHQWPATLVQPVGSPLSLECTVEGTSNPNLYWYRQAAGRGLQLLFYSVGIGQISSEVPQNLSASRPQDRQFILSSKKLLLSDSGFYLCAWSVRVTSFGGDTQYFGPGTRLTVL.

The chain carries TRBV13 and TRBJ2-1, with a possible D match to TRBD2 (6 bases). Trimming took 0 bases from V and 8 from J, leaving 14 bases between them. Germline CDR1 PRHDT, CDR2 FYEKMQ (reference sequence). This CDR3 has 15 amino acids. CDR3 nucleotides: TGTGCCAGCAGCTTAGGTAGCGGAGAAGCAGATGAGCAGTTCTTC. Amino acid sequence: CASSLGSGEADEQFF.

The V call is TRBV28, the J call TRBJ2-7; 9 positions agree with TRBD2. V lost 6 bases and J lost 1; bases outside the gene matches: 10. The CDR3 totals 16 residues. From germline, CDR1 is MDHEN and CDR2 SYDVKM. This CDR3 is CASSKRSGGTSYEQYF. The CDR3 nucleotides read TGTGCCAGCAGCAAGAGGAGCGGGGGGACGTCCTACGAGCAGTACTTC. The variable domain in full, with the rest retrieved from reference TRBV28 and TRBJ2-7, is DVKVTQSSRYLVKRTGEKVFLECVQDMDHENMFWYRQDPGLGLRLIYFSYDVKMKEKGDIPEGYSVSREKKERFSLILESASTNQTSMYLCASSKRSGGTSYEQYFGPGTRLTVT.

This rearrangement joins TRBV9 to TRBJ1-1; D not certain. The V gene lost 2 bases and the J gene lost 3 bases, with 8 bases spanning the gap. Germline loops: CDR1 SGDLS, CDR2 YYNGEE. This CDR3 contains 13 residues. The CDR3 bases are TGTGCCAGCAGCGTTGGGGAGCACACTGAAGCTTTCTTT. Its protein product is CASSVGEHTEAFF.

V and J are TRBV6-5 and TRBJ2-7; D is possibly TRBD2 (5 bases). This CDR3 is 12 amino acids long. V was cut by 7 bases and J by 0 bases, with 7 bases left in between. Germline loops: CDR1 MNHEY, CDR2 SVGAGI. Written as DNA, the CDR3 is TGTGCCAGCACCGGGGTCTCCTACGAGCAGTACTTC. It translates to CASTGVSYEQYF.

The V call is TRBV19, the J call TRBJ2-7, with TRBD1 matching over 8 bases. Germline CDR1 reads LNHDA; CDR2 reads SQIVND (reference sequence). The V and J ends lost 3 bases and 3 bases, in that order; junction bases with no gene match: 4. The CDR3 consists of 14 residues. CDR3 sequence (DNA): TGTGCCAGTAGTATGGGAACAGGGGGCTACGAGCAGTACTTC. This gives the protein CASSMGTGGYEQYF.

This sequence joins TRBV4-2 and TRBJ1-2; possibly TRBD1 for D (5 bases). V was trimmed by 2 bases and J by 4 bases, leaving 11 bases between them. The CDR3 is 14 residues long. Looked up from germline, CDR1 is LGHNA and CDR2 is YNFKEQ. CDR3 in DNA: TGTGCCAGCAGCCAATTGGAAAGGGGCTATGGCTACACCTTC. Translating it yields CASSQLERGYGYTF.

The genes are TRBV20-1 and TRBJ2-1, with D perhaps matching TRBD2 (6 bases). The germline CDR1 and CDR2 sequences are DFQATT and SNEGSKA (reference sequence). V lost 1 base and J 13 bases, leaving 11 bases between the germline ends. CDR3 length: 11 amino acids. CDR3 DNA sequence: TGCAGTGCTAGAGTAACGGGGGATCAGTTCTTC. This encodes CSARVTGDQFF.

The chain uses TRBV7-9 and TRBJ2-2; weak D call: TRBD2 (6 bases). The CDR3 loop spans 16 amino acids. Germline V gene data show CDR1 as SEHNR and CDR2 as FQNEAQ (reference sequence). Trimming pared 5 bases from V and 3 bases from J, leaving 16 bases between. In nucleotides, the CDR3 is TGTGCCAGCAGCAGTCAACGCGGGGCGGACACCGGGGAGCTGTTTTTT. Translated: CASSSQRGADTGELFF.

The rearrangement links TRBV7-8 to TRBJ1-1, with no clear D. Trimming stripped 1 base from V and 4 bases from J, with 7 bases between. The length of the CDR3 is 13 residues. Germline values: CDR1 SGHVS, CDR2 FQNEAQ. The CDR3 loop is CASSLVRGTEAFF. The CDR3 nucleotides are TGTGCCAGCAGCTTAGTACGGGGCACTGAAGCTTTCTTT.

J is TRBJ2-1 and V is TRBV5-1; 8 bases line up with TRBD1. This CDR3 has 15 residues. J was trimmed by 4 bases and V by 4 bases; bases with no gene match: 7. Germline V lookup: CDR1 SGHRS, CDR2 YFSETQ. This CDR3 is CASSHGQGLYNEQFF. CDR3 in DNA: TGCGCCAGCAGCCACGGACAGGGCTTATACAATGAGCAGTTCTTC.

J is TRBJ1-2 and V is TRBV7-2, with TRBD1 matching 11 bases. Germline CDR1 is SGHTA and CDR2 is FQGNSA. The CDR3 runs to 15 residues. V shed 5 bases, J shed 2 bases, and the junction held 4 bases outside the gene matches. The CDR3 region is CASSIRTGGNYGYTF. The CDR3 bases are TGTGCCAGCAGCATAAGGACAGGGGGCAACTATGGCTACACCTTC.